This record concerns one T cell receptor (beta chain) sequence. Libraries were prepared by immunoSEQ multiplex PCR; TCRdb keeps only in-frame clonotypes and omits some of them. The sample includes about 120,000 clones, roughly 91% of them seen just once. V gave up 3 bases and J gave up 3 bases; unmatched junction bases: 7. Germline CDR1 KGHSH, CDR2 LQKENI. This CDR3 has 16 amino acids. These data belong to a study of T cell responses to AZD1222 COVID-19 vaccine. The V gene is TRBV18, the J gene TRBJ1-5, with 8 bases matching TRBD1. The origin of this receptor is an adult who received the AZD1222 COVID-19 vaccine. Source: peripheral blood, taken 28 days after the second AZD1222 dose. CDR3 sequence (DNA): TGTGCCAGCTCACCTACGACAGGGGAAAACAATCAGCCCCAGCATTTT. It codes for CASSPTTGENNQPQHF.